The entry below describes one T cell receptor (beta chain). The sample originates from a study of control samples from healthy donors and cancer patients. CDR3 length equals 13 residues. Between the trimmed V and J ends, which lost 6 bases and 3 bases, there was a span of 11 bases. Germline V CDR1 and CDR2: MNHEY, SVGEGT. Data came from immunoSEQ multiplex PCR; TCRdb stores just in-frame clones and leaves some out. The table shows around 72,000 clones, with approximately 80% occurring only once. The sequenced sample was blood. This receptor was taken from a man in his fifties or sixties in good health. The chain employs TRBV6-2 or TRBV6-3 and TRBJ1-2; D is unclear. The CDR3 sequence is CASSQGRDYGYTF. Written as DNA, the CDR3 is TGTGCCAGCAGCCAAGGAAGGGACTATGGCTACACCTTC.